The 23 T cell receptor beta chains in this list originate from one sample, sequenced in a study of cytomegalovirus exposure and HLA in healthy donors (dated by TCRdb to 2015 to 2018). Library preparation was by the immunoSEQ multiplex PCR assay. What TCRdb holds here is the immuneACCESS table cut down to in-frame rearrangements. Part of the clones is not present; checked against another copy, under half of the missing clones reflect an unresolved V gene, and the others are unexplained. The sample contains 100,000 to 120,000 clones, roughly 87% of them found a single time. The leading ten clones occupy 1.9% of the sample. The specimen was PBMCs. The receptors here all came from a woman aged 18 to 35 in good health and CMV-seronegative.

Here the CDR3 DNA reads TGTGCCAGTAGTATAGACGCCTACAATGAGCAGTTCTTC. Translation: CASSIDAYNEQFF. The chain couples TRBV19 to TRBJ2-1; D not resolved. Germline V gene data show CDR1 as LNHDA and CDR2 as SQIVND (reference sequence). V was trimmed by 0 bases and J by 2 bases, leaving 2 bases between them. This CDR3 contains 13 residues.

The CDR3 here is CACGREGQPQHF. The DNA of the CDR3 is TGTGCCTGTGGCAGGGAGGGTCAGCCCCAGCATTTT. V and J are TRBV30 and TRBJ1-5, with D possibly TRBD1 on 5 matching bases. This CDR3 region has 12 residues. The germline V gene has CDR1 GTSNPN and CDR2 SVGIG (reference sequence). The V end lost 6 bases, the J end lost 6 bases, and 12 bases lay between the germline ends. Full variable domain (missing parts from reference TRBV30 and TRBJ1-5): SQTIHQWPATLVQPVGSPLSLECTVEGTSNPNLYWYRQAAGRGLQLLFYSVGIGQISSEVPQNLSASRPQDRQFILSSKKLLLSDSGFYLCACGREGQPQHFGDGTRLSIL.

This clone was found once. The J gene is TRBJ1-1, the V gene TRBV28; 7 bases match TRBD1. Looked up from germline, CDR1 is MDHEN and CDR2 is SYDVKM. The junction had 9 bases not matched to a gene; V was cut back by 8 bases and J by 3 bases. The CDR3 totals 14 residues. The CDR3 bases are TGTGCCAGCGTATCGACAGGGCCTTACACTGAAGCTTTCTTT. Its translation: CASVSTGPYTEAFF.

CDR3 amino acids: CASSLEREAYNEQFF. The CDR3 nucleotides read TGTGCCAGCAGTTTAGAGCGGGAGGCCTACAATGAGCAGTTCTTC. The V call is TRBV27, the J call TRBJ2-1, with 9 bases fitting TRBD2. Germline V gene sequence: CDR1 MNHEY, CDR2 SMNVEV (reference sequence). This CDR3 has 15 residues. The J segment lost 2 bases and the V segment lost 2 bases, leaving 1 base of the junction unmatched.

The chain uses TRBV19 and TRBJ2-7; TRBD2 might be the D (6 bases). Germline lookup yields CDR1 LNHDA and CDR2 SQIVND (reference sequence). V was cut by 6 bases and J by 2 bases, with 14 bases left in between. The CDR3 consists of 14 residues. The CDR3 loop is CASSTGALTYEQYF. Written as DNA, the CDR3 is TGTGCCAGTAGCACGGGAGCTCTTACCTACGAGCAGTACTTC.

V and J are TRBV4-2 and TRBJ2-2, with D hard to call. The CDR3 covers 12 residues. CDR1 is LGHNA, CDR2 YNFKEQ, per germline. Trimming shortened V by 0 bases and J by 8 bases, and 4 bases separated the two germline ends. The CDR3 DNA reads as TGTGCCAGCAGCCAAGACTCGGGGGAGCTGTTTTTT. Translation gives CASSQDSGELFF.

This chain uses TRBV6-1 with TRBJ1-6, with D uncertain. V was trimmed by 1 base and J by 7 bases, leaving 11 bases between them. This CDR3 comprises 15 residues. CDR1 is MNHNS, CDR2 SASEGT, per germline. The CDR3 bases are TGTGCCAGCAGTGAAGATTTAGGAGGGAATTCACCCCTCCACTTT. Its protein product is CASSEDLGGNSPLHF.

The chain is built from TRBV6-5 and TRBJ2-7, with no clear D. Between the trimmed V and J ends, which lost 2 bases and 3 bases, there was a span of 14 bases. The CDR3 is 15 amino acids. Per germline, CDR1 MNHEY and CDR2 SVGAGI. CDR3 in amino acids: CASSYPAAPGYEQYF. CDR3 DNA sequence: TGTGCCAGCAGTTACCCGGCGGCCCCTGGCTACGAGCAGTACTTC.

The J gene is TRBJ2-2, the V gene TRBV5-4, with no clear D. The germline V gene has CDR1 SGHNT and CDR2 YYREEE (reference sequence). This CDR3 has 16 residues. Trimming took 0 bases from V and 4 from J, leaving 13 bases between them. The CDR3 spells CASSLDPRLSTGELFF. The CDR3 region has the DNA TGTGCCAGCAGCTTGGATCCCAGGCTGAGCACCGGGGAGCTGTTTTTT.

V is TRBV19 and J is TRBJ1-5; a weak D match, TRBD1 (6 bases). This CDR3 contains 15 residues. The germline CDR1 and CDR2 sequences are LNHDA and SQIVND (reference sequence). Trimming cost V 7 bases and J 0 bases, with 13 bases left between them. CDR3 sequence: CASNIQGYSNQPQHF. CDR3 sequence (DNA): TGTGCCAGTAACATACAGGGTTATAGCAATCAGCCCCAGCATTTT.

The gene calls are TRBV10-1 and TRBJ2-7; D possibly corresponds to TRBD2 (5 bases). The germline V and J ends were trimmed by 0 bases and 7 bases, with 13 bases remaining between them. The CDR3 is 14 amino acids. CDR1 is WNHNN and CDR2 is SYGVQD in the germline V gene (reference sequence). The CDR3 is CASSESSRGSEQYF. The CDR3 DNA is TGCGCCAGCAGTGAGTCCTCCCGGGGTTCGGAGCAGTACTTC.

Here the CDR3 DNA reads TGTGCCAGCAGTGTTACTAGCGGGAGCTTCTACGAGCAGTACTTC. The encoded protein is CASSVTSGSFYEQYF. The gene calls are TRBV28 and TRBJ2-7; TRBD2 agrees at 11 bases. Germline V CDR1 and CDR2: MDHEN, SYDVKM. The CDR3 sequence is 15 residues long. Germline trimming cut 5 bases from V and 3 bases from J; bases unmatched to any gene: 6.

V is TRBV9 and J is TRBJ2-3, with D possibly TRBD2 on 5 matching bases. Between the trimmed V and J ends, which lost 0 bases and 5 bases, there was a span of 7 bases. Germline V gene sequence: CDR1 SGDLS, CDR2 YYNGEE. This CDR3 spans 13 amino acids. CDR3 sequence reads: CASSVVEGDTQYF. The CDR3, as DNA: TGTGCCAGCAGCGTAGTTGAGGGAGATACGCAGTATTTT.

The rearrangement joins TRBV9 to TRBJ2-1; D is possibly TRBD1 (6 bases). Trimming pared 0 bases from V and 3 bases from J, leaving 10 bases between. The CDR3 has 15 amino acids. CDR1 is SGDLS and CDR2 is YYNGEE in the germline V gene. The CDR3, as DNA: TGTGCCAGCAGCGTAGGGACAGAGGGCTACAATGAGCAGTTCTTC. This codes for CASSVGTEGYNEQFF.

V is TRBV19 and J is TRBJ1-5; TRBD1 matches at 7 bases. The ends lost 2 bases at V and 7 bases at J; junction bases unmatched: 2. The CDR3 contains 13 residues. Germline CDR1 and CDR2: LNHDA and SQIVND (reference sequence). DNA for the CDR3: TGTGCCAGTAGTATAACAGGGGTCCAGCCCCAGCATTTT. The encoded protein is CASSITGVQPQHF.

This clone is a singleton in its sample. The chain combines TRBV10-3 with TRBJ2-3; 8 bases are a match to TRBD2. Looked up from germline, CDR1 is ENHRY and CDR2 is SYGVKD. The CDR3 is 14 amino acids. Trimming cost V 6 bases and J 4 bases; bases outside gene matches: 6. The CDR3 DNA reads as TGTGCCATCAGAGGCGGGGGGAGGCCAGATACGCAGTATTTT. Translated, it gives CAIRGGGRPDTQYF.

The chain joins TRBV2 to TRBJ1-1; 7 positions match TRBD1. The J segment lost 1 base and the V segment lost 4 bases, leaving 3 bases of the junction unmatched. CDR3 length: 14 residues. Germline values: CDR1 SNHLY, CDR2 FYNNEI. In DNA form, the CDR3 reads TGTGCCAGCAGTGGACAGGGCTGGAACACTGAAGCTTTCTTT. This translates into CASSGQGWNTEAFF.

This clone has just one count. This chain connects TRBV6-5 to TRBJ2-7, with a possible D match to TRBD2 (5 bases). The V and J ends lost 6 bases and 5 bases respectively, with 17 bases between them. The CDR3 runs to 14 residues. Germline V gene sequence: CDR1 MNHEY, CDR2 SVGAGI. For the CDR3, the DNA is TGTGCCAGCAGACCACCCGGGATTACGAACGAGCAGTACTTC. Encoded protein: CASRPPGITNEQYF.

This clone was observed a few times. The chain uses TRBV30 and TRBJ2-1; D gene ambiguous. This CDR3 has 12 amino acids. Germline V gene lookup returns CDR1 GTSNPN and CDR2 SVGIG (reference sequence). V lost 4 bases and J 7 bases, leaving 11 bases between the germline ends. In DNA form, the CDR3 reads TGTGCCTGGAACACAGCTGGGAATGAGCAGTTCTTC. Protein sequence: CAWNTAGNEQFF.

V is TRBV2 and J is TRBJ2-2, with a tentative D call TRBD1 (6 bases). Germline values: CDR1 SNHLY, CDR2 FYNNEI. Trimming cost V 8 bases and J 0 bases, with 10 bases left between them. The CDR3 covers 14 residues. The CDR3 nucleotides read TGTGCCAGCGGACAGCTAACGAACACCGGGGAGCTGTTTTTT. It is translated as CASGQLTNTGELFF.

The chain uses TRBV6-5 and TRBJ2-3; 7 bases line up with TRBD1. The junction had 7 bases not matched to a gene; V was cut back by 7 bases and J by 0 bases. This CDR3 is built from 15 residues. Germline V gene lookup returns CDR1 MNHEY and CDR2 SVGAGI. CDR3 residues: CASKRQGASTDTQYF. CDR3 nucleotide sequence: TGTGCCAGCAAGAGACAGGGTGCTAGCACAGATACGCAGTATTTT.

This rearrangement joins TRBV15 to TRBJ2-1, with 7 bases aligning to TRBD2. Looked up from germline, CDR1 is LNHNV and CDR2 is YYDKDF (reference sequence). CDR3 size: 17 residues. The V and J ends lost 0 bases and 0 bases, in that order; junction bases with no gene match: 5. The CDR3 DNA is TGTGCCACCAGCAGAGATTTGGGGGGGAGCTCCTACAATGAGCAGTTCTTC. Protein sequence: CATSRDLGGSSYNEQFF.

This chain links TRBV28 with TRBJ1-2, with D possibly being TRBD1 (5 bases). CDR1 and CDR2 from the germline V gene are MDHEN and SYDVKM. This CDR3 contains 13 residues. Trimming stripped 4 bases from V and 2 bases from J, with 8 bases between. This CDR3 reads CASSWPGNYGYTF. In DNA form, the CDR3 reads TGTGCCAGCAGTTGGCCAGGGAACTATGGCTACACCTTC.